These 18 T cell receptor beta chains were all obtained from the same sample, sequenced in a study of technical replicates of blood from a few donors. The data were produced by immunoSEQ multiplex PCR, yet TCRdb's version contains in-frame clones alone and is incomplete. The table lists 50,000 or so clones, roughly 90% of them singletons, with about 3.8% in the top ten. Sequenced: PBMCs. Receptor source: a human donor in good health. Some clones in this sample may be carry-over from other donors' samples.

The chain recombines TRBV5-8 with TRBJ2-3; TRBD1 aligns across 9 bases. Germline CDR1 is SGHTS and CDR2 is YDEGEE. V lost 1 base to trimming and J lost 6 bases; unmatched junction nucleotides: 18. This CDR3 is built from 19 residues. In DNA, the CDR3 is TGTGCCAGCAGCTTGTGGCTTCGGGACAGGGAAGATGTAACCGATACGCAGTATTTT. Amino acid sequence: CASSLWLRDREDVTDTQYF. Looking up the rest from reference TRBV5-8 and TRBJ2-3 gives the full variable domain: EAGVTQSPTHLIKTRGQQATLRCSPISGHTSVYWYQQALGLGLQFLLWYDEGEERNRGNFPPRFSGRQFPNYSSELNVNALELEDSALYLCASSLWLRDREDVTDTQYFGPGTRLTVL.

This clone is a singleton in its sample. This chain connects TRBV7-2 to TRBJ2-3; D possibly corresponds to TRBD2 (7 bases). Per the germline V gene, CDR1 is SGHTA and CDR2 is FQGNSA. This CDR3 region has 15 residues. The V end lost 4 bases, the J end lost 1 base, and 12 bases lay between the germline ends. As DNA, the CDR3 is TGTGCCAGCAGCTCCCGGGGGGCGGGCACAGATACGCAGTATTTT. Translation: CASSSRGAGTDTQYF.

This chain joins TRBV6-1 and TRBJ1-2; D is undetermined. The CDR3 is made up of 14 amino acids. Germline V gene sequence: CDR1 MNHNS, CDR2 SASEGT. Between the trimmed V and J ends, which lost 7 bases and 5 bases, there was a span of 17 bases. The CDR3 DNA is TGTGCCAGCACGGCCCAGACTTCGGATTATGGCTACACCTTC. Its protein product is CASTAQTSDYGYTF.

This chain uses TRBV27 with TRBJ2-7, with 10 bases fitting TRBD2. The CDR3 loop spans 14 amino acids. Germline V lookup: CDR1 MNHEY, CDR2 SMNVEV (reference sequence). The ends lost 6 bases at V and 7 bases at J; junction bases unmatched: 9. The CDR3 protein is CASRPPLAGVEQYF. The CDR3 DNA follows: TGTGCCAGCAGACCCCCGCTAGCGGGGGTTGAGCAGTACTTC.

The chain couples TRBV16 to TRBJ2-1; D uncertain. The ends were cut back, 7 bases at V and 9 bases at J, with 13 bases in the middle. Germline assignment: CDR1 KGHSY and CDR2 FQNENV. The CDR3 loop spans 12 amino acids. For the CDR3, the DNA is TGTGCCAGCACCCTAAGGAACAGTGAGCAGTTCTTC. This codes for CASTLRNSEQFF. The full variable domain, with the rest looked up from reference TRBV16 and TRBJ2-1, is GEEVAQTPKHLVRGEGQKAKLYCAPIKGHSYVFWYQQVLKNEFKFLISFQNENVFDETGMPKERFSAKCLPNSPCSLEIQATKLEDSAVYFCASTLRNSEQFFGPGTRLTVL.

The chain links TRBV7-3 to TRBJ1-1; TRBD1 agrees at 9 bases. The CDR3 is made up of 17 amino acids. V was pared by 5 bases and J by 2 bases, with 12 bases of the junction left unmatched. Germline V gene sequence: CDR1 SGHTA, CDR2 FQGTGA. The CDR3 coding sequence is TGTGCCAGCAGCCTCCGGCGAACGGGACAGGGAAACACTGAAGCTTTCTTT. Amino acids: CASSLRRTGQGNTEAFF. Full variable domain (missing parts from reference TRBV7-3 and TRBJ1-1): GAGVSQTPSNKVTEKGKYVELRCDPISGHTALYWYRQSLGQGPEFLIYFQGTGAADDSGLPNDRFFAVRPEGSVSTLKIQRTERGDSAVYLCASSLRRTGQGNTEAFFGQGTRLTVV.

V usage is TRBV10-3 and J usage is TRBJ2-5, with 13 bases identical to TRBD2. CDR3 length: 16 amino acids. Germline values: CDR1 ENHRY, CDR2 SYGVKD. The trim removed 6 bases at V and 4 bases at J, leaving 8 bases unmatched. The CDR3 DNA reads TGTGCCATCAGCGATGGGACTAGCGGGGCGCGAGAGACCCAGTACTTC. Its translation: CAISDGTSGARETQYF.

V is TRBV5-4 and J is TRBJ2-2, with TRBD1 matching over 7 bases. The junction had 7 bases not matched to a gene; V was cut back by 4 bases and J by 4 bases. The CDR3 is 15 amino acids. CDR1 SGHNT and CDR2 YYREEE come from the germline V gene (reference sequence). In DNA form, the CDR3 reads TGTGCCAGCAGCGGAACCGGGACAGTCACCGGGGAGCTGTTTTTT. It encodes CASSGTGTVTGELFF.

The rearrangement joins TRBV6-5 to TRBJ1-3; 7 bases map to TRBD1. This CDR3 region has 13 residues. V shed 8 bases and J 6 bases; nucleotides not matched to a gene: 7. The V gene's germline CDR1 is MNHEY and CDR2 SVGAGI. This chain's CDR3 is CASGDRVVNTIYF. In nucleotides, the CDR3 is TGTGCCAGCGGCGACAGGGTGGTAAACACCATATATTTT.

This clone appeared a single time. The chain carries TRBV29-1 and TRBJ1-4; D not resolved. V was cut by 4 bases and J by 5 bases, with 11 bases left in between. This CDR3 spans 13 amino acids. Germline assignment: CDR1 SQVTM and CDR2 ANQGSEA. CDR3 DNA sequence: TGCAGCGTTGGTTTTGGGCTAAATGAAAAACTGTTTTTT. Its protein product is CSVGFGLNEKLFF.

The chain combines TRBV5-8 with TRBJ2-3, with 13 bases matching TRBD2. Losses at the gene ends were 0 bases for V and 1 base for J; bases not matched to a gene: 2. This CDR3 contains 17 residues. The V gene's germline CDR1 is SGHTS and CDR2 YDEGEE. CDR3 bases: TGTGCCAGCAGCTTGGCCGGGACTAGCGGGGGCACAGATACGCAGTATTTT. This gives the protein CASSLAGTSGGTDTQYF.

The rearrangement links TRBV11-2 to TRBJ2-1; 8 bases fit TRBD1. The CDR3 extends over 17 amino acids. V was pared by 2 bases and J by 1 base, with 7 bases of the junction left unmatched. Germline CDR1 SGHAT, CDR2 FQNNGV. The CDR3 bases are TGTGCCAGCAGCTTACCGAACAGGGGGTTTTCCTACAATGAGCAGTTCTTC. This sequence encodes CASSLPNRGFSYNEQFF. The full variable domain, with the rest looked up from reference TRBV11-2 and TRBJ2-1, is EAGVAQSPRYKIIEKRQSVAFWCNPISGHATLYWYQQILGQGPKLLIQFQNNGVVDDSQLPKDRFSAERLKGVDSTLKIQPAKLEDSAVYLCASSLPNRGFSYNEQFFGPGTRLTVL.

The J gene is TRBJ1-1, the V gene TRBV25-1; D is ambiguous. Trimming stripped 4 bases from V and 2 bases from J, with 8 bases between. The CDR3 is 13 amino acids. The germline V gene has CDR1 MGHDK and CDR2 SYGVNS. CDR3: CASSGGGNTEAFF. The CDR3 bases are TGTGCCAGCAGTGGAGGAGGAAACACTGAAGCTTTCTTT.

The chain is built from TRBV28 and TRBJ1-6; 7 nucleotides align to TRBD1. The CDR3 totals 14 residues. Per germline, CDR1 MDHEN and CDR2 SYDVKM. The V and J ends lost 3 bases and 14 bases, in that order; junction bases with no gene match: 10. CDR3 amino acids: CASSLTGKVESLHF. CDR3 nucleotide sequence: TGTGCCAGCAGTTTGACAGGGAAAGTAGAATCCCTCCACTTT.

This chain links TRBV5-6 with TRBJ2-5; 8 nucleotides agree with TRBD1. The CDR3 loop spans 13 amino acids. The germline V gene has CDR1 SGHDT and CDR2 YYEEEE. With 3 bases clipped from V and 5 bases from J, the junction kept 3 bases outside the gene matches. The CDR3 spells CASSWTGRETQYF. For the CDR3, the DNA is TGTGCCAGCAGCTGGACAGGGAGGGAGACCCAGTACTTC.

The rearrangement links TRBV7-2 to TRBJ2-7, with 8 bases aligning to TRBD2. This CDR3 has 15 residues. In germline, CDR1 is SGHTA, CDR2 FQGNSA. J lost 2 bases, V lost 7 bases, and 10 bases had no gene match. The CDR3 loop reads CASTPTSGNTYEQYF. In DNA form, the CDR3 reads TGTGCCAGCACCCCTACTAGCGGTAATACCTACGAGCAGTACTTC.

This sequence joins TRBV19 and TRBJ2-1; D is undetermined. CDR3 length: 13 residues. The germline V and J ends were trimmed by 2 bases and 6 bases, with 8 bases remaining between them. Germline V gene lookup returns CDR1 LNHDA and CDR2 SQIVND (reference sequence). CDR3 coding DNA: TGTGCCAGTAGTATAATACCCGGCAATGAGCAGTTCTTC. This translates into CASSIIPGNEQFF.

This clone appeared a single time. The chain recombines TRBV4-3 with TRBJ2-1; TRBD2 might be the D (6 bases). This CDR3 comprises 14 residues. The germline V and J ends were trimmed by 4 bases and 9 bases, with 16 bases remaining between them. The V gene's germline CDR1 is LGHNA and CDR2 YSLEER. CDR3 amino acids: CASSPRLGLREQFF. The CDR3, as DNA: TGCGCCAGCAGCCCCAGACTAGGTCTTCGTGAGCAGTTCTTC.